The next 2 T cell receptor beta chains were all read from a single sample in a study of blood T cell repertoires in COVID-19. The method was immunoSEQ multiplex PCR; TCRdb's version includes in-frame clones alone and lacks a portion of them. The sample carries under 300,000 clones, 87% recorded once. Sequenced material: PBMCs or T cells enriched from blood (not recorded which). The receptors stem from a woman aged 30 to 39 with acute COVID-19.

V gene TRBV7-3 combines with J gene TRBJ2-1, with D tentatively TRBD1 (6 bases). The CDR3 contains 15 residues. Germline V CDR1 and CDR2: SGHTA, FQGTGA. The V gene lost 1 base and the J gene lost 6 bases, with 13 bases spanning the gap. Here the CDR3 DNA reads TGTGCCAGCAGCTTAATACAGGGTCCACTCAATGAGCAGTTCTTC. Residues: CASSLIQGPLNEQFF.

The V call is TRBV15, the J call TRBJ1-5; the D gene is possibly TRBD1 (5 bases). V dropped 3 bases and J dropped 10 bases, with 13 bases sitting between them. CDR1 is LNHNV and CDR2 is YYDKDF in the germline V gene (reference sequence). The CDR3 has 13 residues. The CDR3, as DNA: TGTGCCACCAGCAGGGGGACTGCGGGCCCCCAGCATTTT. As protein: CATSRGTAGPQHF.